This entry lists 4 T cell receptor beta chains sequenced from one sample in a study of T cell responses to AZD1222 COVID-19 vaccine. The table came from immunoSEQ multiplex PCR; TCRdb's copy has only in-frame clones and leaves some out. Among approximately 120,000 clones listed, nearly 90% were seen once. This specimen consisted of peripheral blood, obtained on day 0 of AZD1222 vaccination. Source of these receptors: an adult in good health.

This sequence joins TRBV3-1 (or the pseudogene TRBV3-2) and TRBJ2-1; either TRBD1 or TRBD2 may supply D (5 bases each). Germline values: CDR1 LGHDT, CDR2 YNNKEL (reference sequence). The CDR3 spans 15 residues. Trimming removed 0 bases at V and 12 bases at J, with 18 bases between. CDR3 sequence reads: CASSQDLSGQRVQFF. Here the CDR3 DNA reads TGTGCCAGCAGCCAAGATCTATCGGGGCAGAGAGTGCAGTTCTTC.

This chain uses TRBV6-2 or TRBV6-3 with TRBJ2-2; no clear D gene. The CDR3 covers 13 residues. V was pared by 5 bases and J by 1 base, with 5 bases between. Germline V gene lookup returns CDR1 MNHEY and CDR2 SVGEGT. CDR3 sequence: CASSPRNTGELFF. CDR3 nucleotide sequence: TGTGCCAGCAGTCCCCGGAACACCGGGGAGCTGTTTTTT.

The gene calls are TRBV28 and TRBJ1-2; D call uncertain. Trimming left V 10 bases short and J 7 bases short, with 10 bases between. This CDR3 contains 10 residues. Germline V lookup: CDR1 MDHEN, CDR2 SYDVKM. The CDR3 sequence is CATLYGGYTF. The CDR3 bases are TGTGCCACCCTTTATGGTGGCTACACCTTC.

The chain has TRBV19 and TRBJ2-7, with no clear D. V lost 1 base and J 2 bases, leaving 12 bases between the germline ends. CDR3 length equals 15 residues. Germline V gene sequence: CDR1 LNHDA, CDR2 SQIVND (reference sequence). DNA for the CDR3: TGTGCCAGTAGTATAGCCCCCTCCGTTCCCTACGAGCAGTACTTC. Translated: CASSIAPSVPYEQYF. Full variable domain (remainder filled in from reference TRBV19 and TRBJ2-7): DGGITQSPKYLFRKEGQNVTLSCEQNLNHDAMYWYRQDPGQGLRLIYYSQIVNDFQKGDIAEGYSVSREKKESFPLTVTSAQKNPTAFYLCASSIAPSVPYEQYFGPGTRLTVT.